The 28 T cell receptor beta chains below were found in one sample sequenced in a study of blood T cell repertoires in COVID-19. Libraries were prepared by immunoSEQ multiplex PCR; TCRdb keeps only in-frame clonotypes and omits some of them. Of about 150,000 clones in the sample, around 84% were seen once. Sequencing was carried out using peripheral blood. The receptor source for this set is a woman aged 55-69 years with COVID-19, enrolled during active disease.

The rearrangement joins TRBV5-1 to TRBJ2-2; 7 nucleotides line up with TRBD1. Germline V gene lookup returns CDR1 SGHRS and CDR2 YFSETQ. The CDR3 runs 18 residues. J lost 5 bases, V lost 4 bases, and 17 bases had no gene match. CDR3 nucleotides: TGCGCCAGCAGCGCGTTCGACAGGGATTTTAGTAGGACCGGGGAGCTGTTTTTT. It is translated as CASSAFDRDFSRTGELFF.

V usage is TRBV12-3 or TRBV12-4 and J usage is TRBJ2-4; a possible D gene is TRBD2 (6 bases). Trimming removed 6 bases from V and 5 bases from J, with 11 bases in between. CDR3 length: 13 residues. In DNA, the CDR3 is TGTGCCAGCAGCCGGGACTCCCAAAACATTCAGTACTTC. Translated, it gives CASSRDSQNIQYF.

The chain recombines TRBV29-1 with TRBJ1-2, with 7 bases lining up with TRBD1. Trimming cost V 4 bases and J 8 bases; bases outside gene matches: 10. This CDR3 spans 13 amino acids. Germline-derived CDR1 and CDR2 are SQVTM and ANQGSEA. This CDR3 reads CSVVWGQLRGYTF. As DNA, the CDR3 is TGCAGCGTTGTATGGGGACAGTTGAGGGGCTACACCTTC. Full variable domain (outside the CDR3, taken from reference TRBV29-1 and TRBJ1-2): SAVISQKPSRDICQRGTSLTIQCQVDSQVTMMFWYRQQPGQSLTLIATANQGSEATYESGFVIDKFPISRPNLTFSTLTVSNMSPEDSSIYLCSVVWGQLRGYTFGSGTRLTVV.

The gene calls are TRBV7-6 and TRBJ2-2, with a weak D call TRBD2 (6 bases). This CDR3 has 15 residues. V dropped 6 bases and J dropped 5 bases, with 16 bases sitting between them. Germline V gene data show CDR1 as SGHVS and CDR2 as FNYEAQ. The CDR3 protein is CASSRRAGLTGELFF. The CDR3 nucleotides read TGTGCCAGCAGTCGGAGGGCAGGTTTAACCGGGGAGCTGTTTTTT.

This clone was recorded a few times. The chain employs TRBV6-4 and TRBJ1-6; no firm D call. In germline, CDR1 is MRHNA, CDR2 SNTAGT. V lost 1 base and J lost 7, with 8 bases in between. CDR3 length equals 14 residues. The CDR3 loop reads CASSDYSLNSPLHF. CDR3 coding DNA: TGTGCCAGCAGTGACTACAGCCTCAATTCACCCCTCCACTTT.

The V gene is TRBV4-1, the J gene TRBJ2-4, with 11 bases lining up with TRBD2. The CDR3 loop spans 19 amino acids. Losses at the gene ends were 0 bases for V and 3 bases for J; bases not matched to a gene: 10. Germline CDR1 MGHRA, CDR2 YSYEKL. CDR3 coding DNA: TGCGCCAGCAGCCAAGACTTACTAGCGGGAGTTAATCTCAAAAACATTCAGTACTTC. This sequence encodes CASSQDLLAGVNLKNIQYF.

V gene TRBV6-5 combines with J gene TRBJ1-5, with 7 bases matching TRBD1. Germline loops: CDR1 MNHEY, CDR2 SVGAGI. The J segment lost 7 bases and the V segment lost 5 bases, leaving 8 bases of the junction unmatched. This CDR3 is built from 14 residues. CDR3 sequence: CASSPYRGHQPQHF. The DNA of the CDR3 is TGTGCCAGCAGTCCATACAGGGGCCACCAGCCCCAGCATTTT.

This chain connects TRBV19 to TRBJ1-2; D gene unclear. The CDR3 sequence is 14 residues long. Germline CDR1 is LNHDA and CDR2 is SQIVND (reference sequence). With 2 bases removed from V and 7 bases from J, the gap between germline ends came to 14 bases. Here the CDR3 DNA reads TGTGCCAGTAGTATACAGGATCTTGGGTCTGGCTACACCTTC. This gives the protein CASSIQDLGSGYTF.

J is TRBJ1-2 and V is TRBV10-3; D is possibly TRBD1 (5 bases). V was cut by 5 bases and J by 0 bases, with 13 bases left in between. This CDR3 spans 15 amino acids. Germline values: CDR1 ENHRY, CDR2 SYGVKD. CDR3 loop: CAISSRETANYGYTF. The CDR3 nucleotides read TGTGCCATCAGTTCCCGGGAGACAGCTAACTATGGCTACACCTTC.

V usage is TRBV6-5 and J usage is TRBJ1-1; D call uncertain. The V end lost 2 bases, the J end lost 4 bases, and 8 bases lay between the germline ends. Looked up from germline, CDR1 is MNHEY and CDR2 is SVGAGI. CDR3 length: 13 residues. CDR3 DNA sequence: TGTGCCAGCAGTTACACCCGGGTCACTGAAGCTTTCTTT. Translation: CASSYTRVTEAFF.

The rearrangement links TRBV4-2 to TRBJ1-5; perhaps TRBD1 as D (6 bases). Germline V lookup: CDR1 LGHNA, CDR2 YNFKEQ. V dropped 0 bases and J dropped 6 bases, with 9 bases sitting between them. This CDR3 is 14 amino acids long. The CDR3 DNA is TGTGCCAGCAGCCAAGATACAGGGTTTCAGCCCCAGCATTTT. It specifies CASSQDTGFQPQHF.

The rearrangement links TRBV6-1 to TRBJ2-7, with TRBD1 matching over 11 bases. The junction had 6 bases not matched to a gene; V was cut back by 1 base and J by 4 bases. The germline V gene encodes CDR1 MNHNS and CDR2 SASEGT. There are 16 residues in the CDR3. The CDR3 bases are TGTGCCAGCAGTGAAGTGACCGGGACAGGGGGGTACGAGCAGTACTTC. Its translation: CASSEVTGTGGYEQYF.

This chain uses TRBV4-1 with TRBJ2-1, with D hard to call. Germline lookup yields CDR1 MGHRA and CDR2 YSYEKL. The CDR3 runs 16 residues. V was trimmed by 1 base and J by 6 bases, leaving 16 bases between them. The CDR3 DNA reads as TGCGCCAGCAGCCAAGCCCCAGCGCTAGTGCTCAATGAGCAGTTCTTC. Translation gives CASSQAPALVLNEQFF.

The gene calls are TRBV19 and TRBJ2-7, with 9 bases that match TRBD2. J lost 2 bases, V lost 6 bases, and 14 bases had no gene match. CDR3 length: 17 amino acids. Germline assignment: CDR1 LNHDA and CDR2 SQIVND (reference sequence). This CDR3 is CASRKGSGSSRTYEQYF. The CDR3 bases are TGTGCCAGTAGAAAGGGTAGCGGGAGTTCAAGAACCTACGAGCAGTACTTC. The variable domain in full, with the rest retrieved from reference TRBV19 and TRBJ2-7, is DGGITQSPKYLFRKEGQNVTLSCEQNLNHDAMYWYRQDPGQGLRLIYYSQIVNDFQKGDIAEGYSVSREKKESFPLTVTSAQKNPTAFYLCASRKGSGSSRTYEQYFGPGTRLTVT.

Regarding this clone: An end of the junction does not agree with germline; a read error may underlie this. The gene calls are TRBV19 and TRBJ2-1; 9 nucleotides align to TRBD2. CDR1 is LNHDA, CDR2 SQIVND, per germline (reference sequence). The length of the CDR3 is 16 residues. As DNA, the CDR3 is TGTGCCAGTAGAATAGCGGGAGTTGGCGGCTACAATGAGCAGTTCTTC. Amino acid sequence: CASRIAGVGGYNEQFF.

This clone has only one observation. The genes are TRBV10-3 and TRBJ1-3, with 10 positions matching TRBD1. This CDR3 has 19 residues. V was clipped by 5 bases and J by 0 bases; unmatched bases: 13. Looked up from germline, CDR1 is ENHRY and CDR2 is SYGVKD. The CDR3 DNA reads as TGTGCCATCAGTCTGTTTGGACAGGGGGAAGGGGTCTCTGGAAACACCATATATTTT. Translating it yields CAISLFGQGEGVSGNTIYF.

J is TRBJ1-2 and V is TRBV7-2; weak D call: TRBD1 (5 bases). Looked up from germline, CDR1 is SGHTA and CDR2 is FQGNSA. The CDR3 has 14 residues. The ends were cut back, 3 bases at V and 1 base at J, with 9 bases in the middle. CDR3 DNA: TGTGCCAGCAGCTTCCGCAGGGATAACTATGGCTACACCTTC. Translated, it gives CASSFRRDNYGYTF.

V and J are TRBV28 and TRBJ1-1; D is unclear. This CDR3 is 15 amino acids long. Trimming removed 6 bases at V and 4 bases at J, with 18 bases between. Germline CDR1 is MDHEN and CDR2 is SYDVKM. The CDR3 coding sequence is TGTGCCAGCAGGCCAGGAGGGTTAGGAGTCACTGAAGCTTTCTTT. Amino acid sequence: CASRPGGLGVTEAFF.

This chain connects TRBV5-1 to TRBJ2-7; 12 bases are a match to TRBD2. The V segment lost 0 bases and the J segment 3 bases; nucleotides outside the gene matches: 4. Germline CDR1 reads SGHRS; CDR2 reads YFSETQ. The CDR3 is 16 residues long. CDR3 DNA: TGCGCCAGCAGCTTGGATCCGGGACTAGCGGGCTACGAGCAGTACTTC. Its translation is CASSLDPGLAGYEQYF.

The gene calls are TRBV2 and TRBJ2-1, with 13 bases aligning to TRBD2. Looked up from germline, CDR1 is SNHLY and CDR2 is FYNNEI. CDR3 length: 14 residues. Trimming at V came to 6 bases and at J to 7 bases, leaving 3 bases not matched to a gene. DNA for the CDR3: TGTGCCAGCAGCAGGACTAGCGGGGGTAATGAGCAGTTCTTC. It specifies CASSRTSGGNEQFF.

The chain employs TRBV18 and TRBJ1-1, with no clear D. Germline lookup yields CDR1 KGHSH and CDR2 LQKENI. V lost 3 bases and J lost 0, with 11 bases in between. The CDR3 is 15 amino acids. Written as DNA, the CDR3 is TGTGCCAGCTCACCCTTATTACTTTTGAACACTGAAGCTTTCTTT. Its protein is CASSPLLLLNTEAFF.

The rearrangement links TRBV18 to TRBJ1-1; D uncertain. V was cut by 4 bases and J by 4 bases, with 7 bases left in between. Germline V CDR1 and CDR2: KGHSH, LQKENI. This CDR3 comprises 12 residues. CDR3 sequence (DNA): TGTGCCAGCTCACAGAGGAGCACTGAAGCTTTCTTT. Residues: CASSQRSTEAFF.

V gene TRBV10-1 combines with J gene TRBJ2-1; possible D gene TRBD1, 6 bases. Trimming stripped 5 bases from V and 8 bases from J, with 13 bases between. Germline V gives CDR1 WNHNN, CDR2 SYGVQD (reference sequence). The CDR3 contains 13 residues. This chain's CDR3 is CASSPQGNHEQFF. As DNA, the CDR3 is TGCGCCAGCAGTCCCCAGGGGAACCATGAGCAGTTCTTC.

The rearrangement uses TRBV9 and TRBJ1-6, with D unclear. From germline, CDR1 is SGDLS and CDR2 YYNGEE. The CDR3 has 14 residues. The ends were cut back, 2 bases at V and 5 bases at J, with 8 bases in the middle. The CDR3: CASSVRQDNSPLHF. CDR3 nucleotides: TGTGCCAGCAGCGTCCGGCAGGATAATTCACCCCTCCACTTT.

The chain joins TRBV12-3 or TRBV12-4 to TRBJ1-2; D unresolved. V lost 6 bases and J 0 bases, leaving 5 bases between the germline ends. This CDR3 has 12 amino acids. CDR3 in DNA: TGTGCCAGCAGCCGAGCTAACTATGGCTACACCTTC. Its translation: CASSRANYGYTF.

The chain is built from TRBV9 and TRBJ1-2; D not resolved. This CDR3 is 13 amino acids long. Trimming pared 2 bases from V and 1 base from J, leaving 6 bases between. Germline V CDR1 and CDR2: SGDLS, YYNGEE. CDR3 DNA sequence: TGTGCCAGCAGCGTCAGTATTAACTATGGCTACACCTTC. Its translation is CASSVSINYGYTF.

The chain links TRBV6-5 to TRBJ2-2; D ambiguous. CDR1 is MNHEY and CDR2 is SVGAGI in the germline V gene. V was shortened by 5 bases and J by 2 bases, with 12 bases between the two germline ends. CDR3 length equals 15 residues. This chain's CDR3 is CASSPNQVNTGELFF. In DNA, the CDR3 is TGTGCCAGCAGTCCAAACCAGGTTAACACCGGGGAGCTGTTTTTT.

The V call is TRBV6-4, the J call TRBJ1-2; TRBD1 might be the D (6 bases). Trimming shortened V by 3 bases and J by 1 base, and 12 bases separated the two germline ends. The germline CDR1 and CDR2 sequences are MRHNA and SNTAGT. The CDR3 has 15 residues. The CDR3 reads CASSEYTGLNYGYTF. The CDR3, as DNA: TGTGCCAGCAGTGAATATACAGGGCTTAACTATGGCTACACCTTC.